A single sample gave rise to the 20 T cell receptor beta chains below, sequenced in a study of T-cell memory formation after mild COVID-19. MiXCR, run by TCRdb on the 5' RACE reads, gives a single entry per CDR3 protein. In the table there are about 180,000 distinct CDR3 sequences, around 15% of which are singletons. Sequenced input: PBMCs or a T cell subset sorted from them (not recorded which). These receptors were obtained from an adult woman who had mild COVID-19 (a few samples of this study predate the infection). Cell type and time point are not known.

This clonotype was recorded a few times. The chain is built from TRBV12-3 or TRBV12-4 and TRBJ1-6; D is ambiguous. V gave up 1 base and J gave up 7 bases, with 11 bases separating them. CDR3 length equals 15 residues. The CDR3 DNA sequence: TGTGCCAGCAGTTTAGGGCAGGTTCCAAATTCACCCCTCCACTTT. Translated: CASSLGQVPNSPLHF.

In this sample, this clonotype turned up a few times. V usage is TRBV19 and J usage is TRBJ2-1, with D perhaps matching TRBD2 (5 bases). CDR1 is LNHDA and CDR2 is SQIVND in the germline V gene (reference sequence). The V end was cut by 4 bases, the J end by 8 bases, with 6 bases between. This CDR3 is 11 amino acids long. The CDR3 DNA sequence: TGTGCCAGTAGTAAGAGGGATGAGCAGTTCTTC. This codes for CASSKRDEQFF. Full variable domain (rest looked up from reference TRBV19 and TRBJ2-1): DGGITQSPKYLFRKEGQNVTLSCEQNLNHDAMYWYRQDPGQGLRLIYYSQIVNDFQKGDIAEGYSVSREKKESFPLTVTSAQKNPTAFYLCASSKRDEQFFGPGTRLTVL.

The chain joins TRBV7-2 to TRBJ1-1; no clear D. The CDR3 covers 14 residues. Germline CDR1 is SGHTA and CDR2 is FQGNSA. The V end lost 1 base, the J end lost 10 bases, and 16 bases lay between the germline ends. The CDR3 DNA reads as TGTGCCAGCAGCTTAGTTGTAGGCCCTTTGGGAGCTTTCTTT. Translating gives CASSLVVGPLGAFF.

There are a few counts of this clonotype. As DNA, the CDR3 is TGCAGTGCCATGGCGCGGACTAGCGGGAGCTACAATGAGCAGTTCTTC. Translating gives CSAMARTSGSYNEQFF. This chain joins TRBV20-1 and TRBJ2-1, with 13 positions matching TRBD2. Germline V gene sequence: CDR1 DFQATT, CDR2 SNEGSKA (reference sequence). This CDR3 region has 16 residues. The V and J ends lost 6 bases and 3 bases, in that order; junction bases with no gene match: 8.

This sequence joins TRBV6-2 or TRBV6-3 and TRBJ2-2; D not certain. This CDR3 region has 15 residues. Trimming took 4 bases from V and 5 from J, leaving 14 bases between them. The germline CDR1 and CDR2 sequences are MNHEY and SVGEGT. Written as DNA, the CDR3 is TGTGCCAGCAGTTTATATTCCTTTGTAACCGGGGAGCTGTTTTTT. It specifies CASSLYSFVTGELFF.

CDR3 bases: TGTGCCAGCTCACCCGCAGGAGCTGGCTACACCTTC. It is translated as CASSPAGAGYTF. The J gene is TRBJ1-2, the V gene TRBV18; D is ambiguous. Germline loops: CDR1 KGHSH, CDR2 LQKENI. Trimming took 3 bases from V and 7 from J, leaving 9 bases between them. The CDR3 is made up of 12 amino acids.

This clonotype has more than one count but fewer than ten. The CDR3 DNA follows: TGTGCCAGCAGTTTGAGACCAAACTATGGCTACACCTTC. Translation: CASSLRPNYGYTF. This chain connects TRBV12-3 or TRBV12-4 to TRBJ1-2; D gene ambiguous. This CDR3 region has 13 residues. The V end was cut by 3 bases, the J end by 2 bases, with 7 bases between.

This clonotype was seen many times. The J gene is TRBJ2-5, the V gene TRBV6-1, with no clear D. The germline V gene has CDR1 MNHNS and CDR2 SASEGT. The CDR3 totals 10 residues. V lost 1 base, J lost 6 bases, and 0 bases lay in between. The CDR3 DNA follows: TGTGCCAGCAGTGAAGAGACCCAGTACTTC. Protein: CASSEETQYF.

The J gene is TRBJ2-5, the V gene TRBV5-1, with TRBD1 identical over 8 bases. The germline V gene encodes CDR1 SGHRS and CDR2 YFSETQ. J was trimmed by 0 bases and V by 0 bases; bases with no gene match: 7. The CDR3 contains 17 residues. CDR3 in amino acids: CASSLGGQVSYQETQYF. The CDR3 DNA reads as TGCGCCAGCAGCTTGGGGGGACAGGTTTCGTACCAAGAGACCCAGTACTTC.

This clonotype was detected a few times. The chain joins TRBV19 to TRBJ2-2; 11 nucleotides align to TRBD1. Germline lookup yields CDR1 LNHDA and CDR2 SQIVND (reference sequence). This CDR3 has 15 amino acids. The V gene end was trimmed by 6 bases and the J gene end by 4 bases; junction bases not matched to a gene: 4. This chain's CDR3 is CASSGQGAITGELFF. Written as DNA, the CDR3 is TGTGCCAGTAGCGGACAGGGGGCGATCACCGGGGAGCTGTTTTTT. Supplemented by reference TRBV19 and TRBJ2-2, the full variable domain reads DGGITQSPKYLFRKEGQNVTLSCEQNLNHDAMYWYRQDPGQGLRLIYYSQIVNDFQKGDIAEGYSVSREKKESFPLTVTSAQKNPTAFYLCASSGQGAITGELFFGEGSRLTVL.

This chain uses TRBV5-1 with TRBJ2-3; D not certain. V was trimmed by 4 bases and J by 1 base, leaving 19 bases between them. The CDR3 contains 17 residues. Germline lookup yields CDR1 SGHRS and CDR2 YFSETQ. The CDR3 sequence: CASSDSRGVFGTDTQYF. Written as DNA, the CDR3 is TGCGCCAGCAGCGACTCCCGTGGGGTTTTCGGCACAGATACGCAGTATTTT.

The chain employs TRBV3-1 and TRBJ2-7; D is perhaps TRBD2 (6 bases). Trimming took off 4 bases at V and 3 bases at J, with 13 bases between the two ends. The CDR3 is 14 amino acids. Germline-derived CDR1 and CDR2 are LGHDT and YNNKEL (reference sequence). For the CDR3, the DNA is TGTGCCAGCAGCCTCGGGACTCACCTCTACGAGCAGTACTTC. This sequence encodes CASSLGTHLYEQYF.

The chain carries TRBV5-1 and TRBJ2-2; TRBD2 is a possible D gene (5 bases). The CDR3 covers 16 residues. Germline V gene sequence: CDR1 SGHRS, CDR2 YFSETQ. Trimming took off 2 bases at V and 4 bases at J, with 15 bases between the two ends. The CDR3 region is CASSLRAGRATGELFF. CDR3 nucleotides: TGCGCCAGCAGCTTAAGGGCGGGTCGGGCCACCGGGGAGCTGTTTTTT.

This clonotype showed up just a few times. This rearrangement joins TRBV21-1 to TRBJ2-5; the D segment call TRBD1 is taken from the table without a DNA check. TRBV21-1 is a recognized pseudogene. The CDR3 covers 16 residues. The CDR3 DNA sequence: TGTGCCAGCAGCAAAGTAGAGAACAGGGTGAGAGAGACCCAGTACTTC. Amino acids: CASSKVENRVRETQYF.

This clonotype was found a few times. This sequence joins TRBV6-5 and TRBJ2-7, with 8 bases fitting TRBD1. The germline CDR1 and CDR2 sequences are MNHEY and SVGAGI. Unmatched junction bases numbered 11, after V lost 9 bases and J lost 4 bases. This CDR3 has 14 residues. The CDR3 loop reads CASKGTTGDYEQYF. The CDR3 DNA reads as TGTGCCAGTAAAGGGACGACAGGGGATTACGAGCAGTACTTC.

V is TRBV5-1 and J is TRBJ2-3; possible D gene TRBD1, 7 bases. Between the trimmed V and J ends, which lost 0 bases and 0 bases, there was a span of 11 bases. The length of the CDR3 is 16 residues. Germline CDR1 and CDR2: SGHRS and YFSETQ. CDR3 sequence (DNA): TGCGCCAGCAGCTTGGGTCAGGGGGGCAGCACAGATACGCAGTATTTT. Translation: CASSLGQGGSTDTQYF.

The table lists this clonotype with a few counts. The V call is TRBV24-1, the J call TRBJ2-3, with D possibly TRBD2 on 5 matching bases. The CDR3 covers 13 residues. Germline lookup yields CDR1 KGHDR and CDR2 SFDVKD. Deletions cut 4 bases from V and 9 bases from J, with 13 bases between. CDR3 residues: CATSEHSVETQYF. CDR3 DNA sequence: TGTGCCACCAGTGAACATAGCGTGGAGACGCAGTATTTT.

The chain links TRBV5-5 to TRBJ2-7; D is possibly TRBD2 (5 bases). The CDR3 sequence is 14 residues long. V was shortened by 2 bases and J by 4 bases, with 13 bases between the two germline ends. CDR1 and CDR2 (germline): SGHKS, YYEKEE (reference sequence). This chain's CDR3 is CASSFTSSGYEQYF. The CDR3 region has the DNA TGTGCCAGCAGCTTCACCTCATCGGGGTACGAGCAGTACTTC.

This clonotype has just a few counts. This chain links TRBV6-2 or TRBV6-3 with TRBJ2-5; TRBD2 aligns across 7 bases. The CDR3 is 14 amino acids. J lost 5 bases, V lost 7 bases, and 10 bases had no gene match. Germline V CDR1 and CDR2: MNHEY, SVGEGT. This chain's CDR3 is CASTYRAGEETQYF. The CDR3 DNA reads TGTGCCAGCACCTACCGGGCGGGAGAGGAGACCCAGTACTTC.

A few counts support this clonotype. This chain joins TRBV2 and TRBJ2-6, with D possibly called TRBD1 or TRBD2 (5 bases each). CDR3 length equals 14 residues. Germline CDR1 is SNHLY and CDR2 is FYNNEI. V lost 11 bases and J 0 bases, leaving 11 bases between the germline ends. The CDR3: CAGGASSGANVLTF. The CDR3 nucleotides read TGTGCCGGGGGTGCGAGCTCTGGGGCCAACGTCCTGACTTTC.